This TCR beta chain came from a study of cytomegalovirus exposure and HLA in healthy donors. PCR primers comprised 60 Vbeta and 13 Jbeta primers. Produced via immunoSEQ multiplex PCR; TCRdb's table is partial and in-frame only. The sample has 140,000 to 150,000 clones, roughly 79% seen once. This CDR3 has 14 residues. Germline CDR1 MNHEY, CDR2 SVGAGI. V was clipped by 2 bases and J by 4 bases, with 11 bases between them. This TCR derives from a woman between 35 and 50 years old in good health and CMV-seropositive. The sequencing input was PBMCs. The chain combines TRBV6-5 with TRBJ1-1; D unclear. CDR3 nucleotides: TGTGCCAGCAGTTACGGAACCCGGAGCACTGAAGCTTTCTTT. This codes for CASSYGTRSTEAFF.